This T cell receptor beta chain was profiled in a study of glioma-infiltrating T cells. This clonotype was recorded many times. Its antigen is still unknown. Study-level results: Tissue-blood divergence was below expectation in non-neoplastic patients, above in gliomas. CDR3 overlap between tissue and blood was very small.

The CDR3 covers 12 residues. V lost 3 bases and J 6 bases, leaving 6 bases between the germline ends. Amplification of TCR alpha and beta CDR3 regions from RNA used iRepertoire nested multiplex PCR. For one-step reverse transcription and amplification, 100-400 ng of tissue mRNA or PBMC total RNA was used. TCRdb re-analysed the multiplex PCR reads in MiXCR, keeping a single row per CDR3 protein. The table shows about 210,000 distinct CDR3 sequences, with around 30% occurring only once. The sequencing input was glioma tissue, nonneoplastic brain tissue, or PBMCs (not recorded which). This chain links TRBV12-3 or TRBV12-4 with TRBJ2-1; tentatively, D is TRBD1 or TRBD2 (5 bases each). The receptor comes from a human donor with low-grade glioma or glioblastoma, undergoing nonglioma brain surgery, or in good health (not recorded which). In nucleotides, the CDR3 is TGTGCCAGCAGTTTTGGGGGCAATGAGCAGTTCTTC. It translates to CASSFGGNEQFF.